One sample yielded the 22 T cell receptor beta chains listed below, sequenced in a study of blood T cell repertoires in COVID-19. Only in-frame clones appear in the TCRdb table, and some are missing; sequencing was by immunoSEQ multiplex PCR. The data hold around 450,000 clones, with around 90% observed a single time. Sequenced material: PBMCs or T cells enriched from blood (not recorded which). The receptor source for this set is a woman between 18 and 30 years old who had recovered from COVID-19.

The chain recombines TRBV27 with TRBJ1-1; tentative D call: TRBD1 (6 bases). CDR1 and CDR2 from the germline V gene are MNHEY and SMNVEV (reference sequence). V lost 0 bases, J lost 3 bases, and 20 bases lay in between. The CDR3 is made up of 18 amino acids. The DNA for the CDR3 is TGTGCCAGCAGTTTATCGGGTTTTGGGAGGGGGAACCACACTGAAGCTTTCTTT. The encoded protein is CASSLSGFGRGNHTEAFF.

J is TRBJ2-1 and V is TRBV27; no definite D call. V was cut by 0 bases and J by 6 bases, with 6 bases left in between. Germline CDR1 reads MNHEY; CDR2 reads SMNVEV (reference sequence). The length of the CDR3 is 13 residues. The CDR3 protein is CASSLSPFNEQFF. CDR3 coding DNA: TGTGCCAGCAGTTTATCCCCGTTCAATGAGCAGTTCTTC.

For the CDR3, the DNA is TGTGCCAGCAGTGAATTTGGAAACAGCTACGAGCAGTACTTC. This sequence encodes CASSEFGNSYEQYF. The chain links TRBV25-1 to TRBJ2-7; D is uncertain. The CDR3 length is 14 residues. V lost 1 base and J 3 bases, leaving 10 bases between the germline ends. CDR1 is MGHDK, CDR2 SYGVNS, per germline.

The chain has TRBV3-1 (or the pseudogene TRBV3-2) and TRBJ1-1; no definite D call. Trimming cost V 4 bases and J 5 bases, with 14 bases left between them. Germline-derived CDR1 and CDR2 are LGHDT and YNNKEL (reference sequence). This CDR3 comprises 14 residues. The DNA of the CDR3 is TGTGCCAGCAGCCGGAGGGCCCTTGGGACTGAAGCTTTCTTT. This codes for CASSRRALGTEAFF.

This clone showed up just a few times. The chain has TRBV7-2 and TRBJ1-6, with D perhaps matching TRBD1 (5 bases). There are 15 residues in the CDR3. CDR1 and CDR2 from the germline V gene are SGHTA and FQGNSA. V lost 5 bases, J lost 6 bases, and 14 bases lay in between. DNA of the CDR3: TGTGCCAGCAGCCTGCGGGGGGAGGGTAATTCACCCCTCCACTTT. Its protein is CASSLRGEGNSPLHF.

The CDR3 reads CASSKTPGQGGNYGYTF. The CDR3 bases are TGCGCCAGCTCAAAAACACCGGGACAGGGCGGGAACTATGGCTACACCTTC. The chain carries TRBV5-1 and TRBJ1-2; 9 nucleotides align to TRBD1. The CDR3 totals 17 residues. V shed 7 bases, J shed 2 bases, and the junction held 15 bases outside the gene matches. Germline CDR1 is SGHRS and CDR2 is YFSETQ.

CDR3 DNA sequence: TGTGCCAGCAGTTTGACAGGCACCTCCTACGAGCAGTACTTC. It is translated as CASSLTGTSYEQYF. The rearrangement uses TRBV27 and TRBJ2-7, with a weak D call TRBD1 (6 bases). Trimming left V 3 bases short and J 0 bases short, with 9 bases between. This CDR3 comprises 14 residues. Germline V gene lookup returns CDR1 MNHEY and CDR2 SMNVEV (reference sequence).

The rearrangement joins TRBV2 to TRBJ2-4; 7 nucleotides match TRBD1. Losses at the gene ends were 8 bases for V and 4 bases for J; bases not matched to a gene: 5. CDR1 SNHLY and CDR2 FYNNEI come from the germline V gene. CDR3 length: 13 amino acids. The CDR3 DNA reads TGTGCCAGCCTGGGGGACAGAAAAAACATTCAGTACTTC. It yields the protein CASLGDRKNIQYF.

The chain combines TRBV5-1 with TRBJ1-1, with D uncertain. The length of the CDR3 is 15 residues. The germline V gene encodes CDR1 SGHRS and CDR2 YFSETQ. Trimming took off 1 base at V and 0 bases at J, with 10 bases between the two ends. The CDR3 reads CASSLSPDMNTEAFF. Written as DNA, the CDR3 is TGCGCCAGCAGCTTGTCCCCAGATATGAACACTGAAGCTTTCTTT.

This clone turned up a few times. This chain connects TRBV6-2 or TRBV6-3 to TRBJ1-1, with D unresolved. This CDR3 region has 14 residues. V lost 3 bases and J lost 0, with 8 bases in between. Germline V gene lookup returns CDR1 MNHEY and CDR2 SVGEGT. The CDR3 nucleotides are TGTGCCAGCAGTTATGGGCACCTGAACACTGAAGCTTTCTTT. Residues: CASSYGHLNTEAFF.

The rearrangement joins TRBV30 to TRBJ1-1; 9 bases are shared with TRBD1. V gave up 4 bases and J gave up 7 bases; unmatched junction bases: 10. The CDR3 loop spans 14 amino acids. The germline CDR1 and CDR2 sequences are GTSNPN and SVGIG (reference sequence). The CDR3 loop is CAWTKDRGWSEAFF. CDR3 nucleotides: TGTGCCTGGACTAAGGACAGGGGCTGGAGTGAAGCTTTCTTT.

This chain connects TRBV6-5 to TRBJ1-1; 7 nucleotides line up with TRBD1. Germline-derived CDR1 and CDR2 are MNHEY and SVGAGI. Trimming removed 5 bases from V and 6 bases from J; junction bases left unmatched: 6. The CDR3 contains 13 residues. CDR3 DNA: TGTGCCAGCAGTCCCGACAGGGATGCTGAAGCTTTCTTT. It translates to CASSPDRDAEAFF.

CDR3 loop: CATSSPGGGTTISTDTQYF. CDR3 DNA sequence: TGTGCCACCAGCAGTCCCGGAGGGGGGACTACAATCAGCACAGATACGCAGTATTTT. The J gene is TRBJ2-3, the V gene TRBV15; possible D gene TRBD2, 7 bases. V was shortened by 3 bases and J by 0 bases, with 22 bases between the two germline ends. The V gene's germline CDR1 is LNHNV and CDR2 YYDKDF (reference sequence). This CDR3 is 19 amino acids long.

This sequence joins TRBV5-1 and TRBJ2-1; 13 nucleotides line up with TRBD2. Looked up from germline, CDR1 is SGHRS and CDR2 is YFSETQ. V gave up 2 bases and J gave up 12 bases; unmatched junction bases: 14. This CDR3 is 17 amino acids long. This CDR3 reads CASSLQSTSGGQVGQFF. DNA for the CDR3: TGCGCCAGCAGCTTACAGTCGACTAGCGGGGGGCAGGTCGGGCAGTTCTTC. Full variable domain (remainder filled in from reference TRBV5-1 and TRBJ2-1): KAGVTQTPRYLIKTRGQQVTLSCSPISGHRSVSWYQQTPGQGLQFLFEYFSETQRNKGNFPGRFSGRQFSNSRSEMNVSTLELGDSALYLCASSLQSTSGGQVGQFFGPGTRLTVL.

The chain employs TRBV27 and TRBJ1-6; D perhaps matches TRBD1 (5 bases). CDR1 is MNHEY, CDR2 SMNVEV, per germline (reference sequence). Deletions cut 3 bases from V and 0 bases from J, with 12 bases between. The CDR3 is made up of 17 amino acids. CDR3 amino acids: CASSFSGQVSYNSPLHF. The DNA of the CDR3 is TGTGCCAGCAGTTTCTCCGGACAAGTCTCCTATAATTCACCCCTCCACTTT.

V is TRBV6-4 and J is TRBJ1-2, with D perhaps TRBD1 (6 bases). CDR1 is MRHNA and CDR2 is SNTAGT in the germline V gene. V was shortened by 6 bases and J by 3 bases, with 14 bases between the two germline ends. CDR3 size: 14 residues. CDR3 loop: CASSPRGRDYGYTF. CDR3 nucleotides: TGTGCCAGCAGCCCCAGGGGCAGAGACTATGGCTACACCTTC.

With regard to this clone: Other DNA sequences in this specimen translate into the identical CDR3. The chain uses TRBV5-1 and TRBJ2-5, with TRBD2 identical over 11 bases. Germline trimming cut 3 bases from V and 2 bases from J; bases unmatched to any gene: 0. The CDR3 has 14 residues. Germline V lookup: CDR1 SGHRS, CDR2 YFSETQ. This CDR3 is CASSSSGGQETQYF. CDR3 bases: TGCGCCAGCAGCTCTAGCGGGGGGCAAGAGACCCAGTACTTC. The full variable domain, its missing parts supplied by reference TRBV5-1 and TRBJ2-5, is KAGVTQTPRYLIKTRGQQVTLSCSPISGHRSVSWYQQTPGQGLQFLFEYFSETQRNKGNFPGRFSGRQFSNSRSEMNVSTLELGDSALYLCASSSSGGQETQYFGPGTRLLVL.

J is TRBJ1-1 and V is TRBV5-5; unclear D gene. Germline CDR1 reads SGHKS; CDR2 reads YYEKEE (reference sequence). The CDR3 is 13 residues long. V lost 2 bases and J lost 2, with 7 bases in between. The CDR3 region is CASSLTSNTEAFF. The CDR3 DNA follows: TGTGCCAGCAGCTTAACCAGTAACACTGAAGCTTTCTTT.

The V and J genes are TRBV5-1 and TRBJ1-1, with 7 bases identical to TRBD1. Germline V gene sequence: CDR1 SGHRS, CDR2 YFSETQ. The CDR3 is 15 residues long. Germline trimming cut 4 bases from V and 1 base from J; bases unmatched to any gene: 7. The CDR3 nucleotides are TGCGCCAGCAGCCAACAGGGGCGGTGGAACACTGAAGCTTTCTTT. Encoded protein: CASSQQGRWNTEAFF.

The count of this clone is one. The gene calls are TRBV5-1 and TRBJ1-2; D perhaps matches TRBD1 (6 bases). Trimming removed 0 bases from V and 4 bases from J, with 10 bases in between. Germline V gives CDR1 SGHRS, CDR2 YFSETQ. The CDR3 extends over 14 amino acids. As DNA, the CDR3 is TGCGCCAGCAGCTTGGAACAGGGCGCCTATGGCTACACCTTC. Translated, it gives CASSLEQGAYGYTF.

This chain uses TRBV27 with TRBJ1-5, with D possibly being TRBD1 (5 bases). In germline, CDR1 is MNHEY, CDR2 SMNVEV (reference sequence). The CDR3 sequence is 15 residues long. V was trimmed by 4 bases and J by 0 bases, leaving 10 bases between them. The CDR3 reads CASSYGGGSNQPQHF. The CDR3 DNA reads TGTGCCAGCAGTTACGGGGGAGGTAGCAATCAGCCCCAGCATTTT.

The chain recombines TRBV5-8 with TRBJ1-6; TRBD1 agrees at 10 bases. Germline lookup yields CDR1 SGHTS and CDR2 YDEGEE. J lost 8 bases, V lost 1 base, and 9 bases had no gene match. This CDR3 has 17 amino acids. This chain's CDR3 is CASSLYRDRGSHSPLHF. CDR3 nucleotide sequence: TGTGCCAGCAGCTTGTATCGGGACAGGGGTTCTCATTCACCCCTCCACTTT.